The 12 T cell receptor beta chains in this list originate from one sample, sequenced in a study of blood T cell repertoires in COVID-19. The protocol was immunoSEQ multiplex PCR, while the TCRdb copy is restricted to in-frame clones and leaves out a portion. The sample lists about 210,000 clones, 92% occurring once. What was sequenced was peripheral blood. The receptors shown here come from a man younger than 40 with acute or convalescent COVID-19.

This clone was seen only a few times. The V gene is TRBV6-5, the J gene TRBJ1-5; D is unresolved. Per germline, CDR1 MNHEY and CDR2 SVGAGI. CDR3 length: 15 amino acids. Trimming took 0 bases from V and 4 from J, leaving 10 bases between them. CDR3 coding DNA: TGTGCCAGCAGTTACTCGAGTGCACCGAATCAGCCCCAGCATTTT. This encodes CASSYSSAPNQPQHF.

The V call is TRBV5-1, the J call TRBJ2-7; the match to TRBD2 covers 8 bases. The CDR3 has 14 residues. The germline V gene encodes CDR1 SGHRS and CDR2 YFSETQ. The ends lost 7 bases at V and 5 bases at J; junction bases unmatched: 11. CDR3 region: CASGGSGRRDEQYF. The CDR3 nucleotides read TGCGCCAGCGGGGGAAGCGGGAGACGCGACGAGCAGTACTTC. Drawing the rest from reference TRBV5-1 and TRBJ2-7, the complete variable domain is KAGVTQTPRYLIKTRGQQVTLSCSPISGHRSVSWYQQTPGQGLQFLFEYFSETQRNKGNFPGRFSGRQFSNSRSEMNVSTLELGDSALYLCASGGSGRRDEQYFGPGTRLTVT.

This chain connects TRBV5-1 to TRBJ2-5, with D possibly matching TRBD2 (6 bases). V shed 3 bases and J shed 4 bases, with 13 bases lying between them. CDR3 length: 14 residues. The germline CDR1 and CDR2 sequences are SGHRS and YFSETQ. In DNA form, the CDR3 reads TGCGCCAGCAGCTCGGGAGCCGGTGGAGAGACCCAGTACTTC. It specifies CASSSGAGGETQYF.

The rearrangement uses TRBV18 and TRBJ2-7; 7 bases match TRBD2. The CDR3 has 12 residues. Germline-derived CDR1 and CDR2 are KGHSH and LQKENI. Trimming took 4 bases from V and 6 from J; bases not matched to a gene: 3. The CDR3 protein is CASSLTGGEQYF. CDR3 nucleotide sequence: TGTGCCAGCTCACTCACGGGGGGCGAGCAGTACTTC.

CDR3 nucleotide sequence: TGTGCCAGTAAGACAGGGGGTGATTATCAGCCCCAGCATTTT. Translated, it gives CASKTGGDYQPQHF. The chain recombines TRBV19 with TRBJ1-5; 9 bases align to TRBD1. The CDR3 is made up of 14 amino acids. Germline values: CDR1 LNHDA, CDR2 SQIVND (reference sequence). Losses at the gene ends were 7 bases for V and 5 bases for J; bases not matched to a gene: 6.

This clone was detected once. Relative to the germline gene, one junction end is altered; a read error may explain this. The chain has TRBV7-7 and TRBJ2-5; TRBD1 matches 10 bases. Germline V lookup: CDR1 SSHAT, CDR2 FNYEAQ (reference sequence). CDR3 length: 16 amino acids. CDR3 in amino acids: CASSANSGTGVETQYF. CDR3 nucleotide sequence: TGTGCTAGCAGCGCAAATTCCGGGACAGGGGTCGAGACCCAGTACTTC.

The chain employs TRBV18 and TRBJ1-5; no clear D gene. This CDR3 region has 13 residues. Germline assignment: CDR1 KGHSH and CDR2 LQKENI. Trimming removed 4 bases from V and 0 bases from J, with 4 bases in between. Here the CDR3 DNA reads TGTGCCAGCTCACACTCTAGCAATCAGCCCCAGCATTTT. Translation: CASSHSSNQPQHF.

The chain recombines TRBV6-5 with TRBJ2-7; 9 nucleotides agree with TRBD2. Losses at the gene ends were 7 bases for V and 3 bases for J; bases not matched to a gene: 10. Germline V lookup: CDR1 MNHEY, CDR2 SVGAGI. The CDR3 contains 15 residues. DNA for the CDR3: TGTGCCAGCATCCTTCGGGGAGCGGGGGGCTACGAGCAGTACTTC. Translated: CASILRGAGGYEQYF.

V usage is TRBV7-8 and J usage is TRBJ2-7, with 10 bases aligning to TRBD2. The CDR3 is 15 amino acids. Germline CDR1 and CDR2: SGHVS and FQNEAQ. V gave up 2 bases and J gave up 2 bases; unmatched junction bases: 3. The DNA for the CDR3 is TGTGCCAGCAGCTTACTAAGCGGGGGGGCCTACGAGCAGTACTTC. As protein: CASSLLSGGAYEQYF.

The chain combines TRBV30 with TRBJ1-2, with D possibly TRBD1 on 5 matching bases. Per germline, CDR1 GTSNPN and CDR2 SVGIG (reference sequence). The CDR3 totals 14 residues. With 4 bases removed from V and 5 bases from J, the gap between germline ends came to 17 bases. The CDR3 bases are TGTGCCTGGACTCAGTTGGGGGGGTTGTATGGCTACACCTTC. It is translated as CAWTQLGGLYGYTF.

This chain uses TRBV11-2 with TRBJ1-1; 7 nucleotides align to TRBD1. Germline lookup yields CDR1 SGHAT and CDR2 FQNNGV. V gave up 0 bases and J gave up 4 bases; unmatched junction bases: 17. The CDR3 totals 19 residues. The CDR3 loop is CASSLDRVRGSRRGTEAFF. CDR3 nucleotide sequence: TGTGCCAGCAGCTTAGATAGGGTCAGGGGGAGCCGCAGGGGCACTGAAGCTTTCTTT.

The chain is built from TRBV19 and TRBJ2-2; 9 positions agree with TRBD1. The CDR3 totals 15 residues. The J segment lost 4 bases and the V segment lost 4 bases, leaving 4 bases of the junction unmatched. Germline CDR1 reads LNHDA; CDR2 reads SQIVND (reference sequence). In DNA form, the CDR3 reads TGTGCCAGTAGTAGGGACAGGGCGGGCACCGGGGAGCTGTTTTTT. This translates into CASSRDRAGTGELFF.